This TCR beta chain originates from a study of cytomegalovirus exposure and HLA in healthy donors. Study background: The Caucasian-associated ancestry cluster contained 81% of the 300 to 450 genotyped donors.

CDR1 and CDR2 from the germline V gene are PRHDT and FYEKMQ (reference sequence). V was clipped by 5 bases and J by 15 bases; unmatched bases: 11. The CDR3 consists of 13 residues. To note about this clone: Its target is not known.

The PCR contained 60 Vbeta and 13 Jbeta primers. Here immunoSEQ multiplex PCR was the method, and the copy in TCRdb shows in-frame clones only, minus some. Of some 190,000 clones in the sample, around four fifths are singletons; the top ten hold 1.7%. The study's findings and limits: Some public TCRs appeared in many individuals, while most sequences were rare. The authors later linked a missense DCLRE1C variant to TCR beta V- and J-gene trimming. Certain sequence variants were highly shared and formed a cluster, and this cluster was likely a sequencing artifact.

Sequencing was done on a sample of PBMCs. The V gene is TRBV13, the J gene TRBJ2-1, with 9 bases that match TRBD2. This TCR came from a man aged 40-55 years in good health and CMV-seropositive. CDR3 residues: CASSTRLQREAFF. In DNA form, the CDR3 reads TGTGCCAGCAGCACCCGACTACAGCGGGAGGCGTTCTTC.